Each of the 26 T cell receptor beta chains below was sequenced from the same sample in a study of T cell repertoires in cytomegalovirus infection. In TCRdb, the reads were re-called with MiXCR into one record per CDR3 protein. Of 200,000 to 300,000 distinct CDR3 sequences in the sample, over 8% were seen once. Material: PBMCs. These receptors were obtained from a human donor in good health (CMV status not recorded). Some clones in this sample may be carry-over from other donors' samples.

The table lists this clonotype with many counts. The chain links TRBV7-2 to TRBJ1-3, with unresolved D. Germline CDR1 SGHTA, CDR2 FQGNSA. The CDR3 is made up of 12 amino acids. With 5 bases removed from V and 7 bases from J, the gap between germline ends came to 9 bases. The CDR3 spells CASSTRLNTIYF. For the CDR3, the DNA is TGTGCCAGCAGCACAAGATTGAACACCATATATTTT.

V and J are TRBV18 and TRBJ2-3; 7 bases line up with TRBD1. Trimming took 6 bases from V and 3 from J; bases not matched to a gene: 9. The CDR3 length is 15 residues. Germline CDR1 is KGHSH and CDR2 is LQKENI. CDR3 loop: CASSPDRHSTDTQYF. DNA for the CDR3: TGTGCCAGCTCTCCGGACAGGCATAGTACAGATACGCAGTATTTT.

This clonotype occurred many times. J is TRBJ2-7 and V is TRBV6-1; D possibly corresponds to TRBD2 (5 bases). The CDR3 is 12 amino acids. Trimming left V 11 bases short and J 3 bases short, with 14 bases between. Per germline, CDR1 MNHNS and CDR2 SASEGT. In DNA, the CDR3 is TGTGCCTCAAAGGGAGCCCTCTACGAGCAGTACTTC. It specifies CASKGALYEQYF.

This clonotype appeared a few times. This chain connects TRBV20-1 to TRBJ2-1; 14 nucleotides match TRBD2. The CDR3 loop spans 16 amino acids. The V and J ends lost 5 bases and 7 bases, in that order; junction bases with no gene match: 10. Germline CDR1 and CDR2: DFQATT and SNEGSKA (reference sequence). Here the CDR3 reads CSAPWTSGGTGNEQFF. In DNA form, the CDR3 reads TGCAGTGCTCCATGGACTAGCGGGGGGACGGGGAATGAGCAGTTCTTC.

Ten or more counts support this clonotype. The CDR3 is CASSPKYEQYF. The CDR3 DNA follows: TGTGCCAGCAGCCCCAAGTACGAGCAGTACTTC. The chain joins TRBV7-2 to TRBJ2-7; D gene unclear. The CDR3 spans 11 residues. The germline V gene encodes CDR1 SGHTA and CDR2 FQGNSA. V lost 5 bases to trimming and J lost 4 bases, with 6 bases between them.

In this sample, this clonotype turned up many times. The V call is TRBV11-2, the J call TRBJ1-5, with 7 bases fitting TRBD1. The V gene's germline CDR1 is SGHAT and CDR2 FQNNGV. V was clipped by 4 bases and J by 0 bases; unmatched bases: 15. CDR3 length: 19 residues. The CDR3, as DNA: TGTGCCAGCAGCTCCCCCAGTCGACAGGGAGGATTTAGCAATCAGCCCCAGCATTTT. Protein sequence: CASSSPSRQGGFSNQPQHF.

The chain links TRBV19 to TRBJ1-5; D is possibly TRBD1 (6 bases). The V and J ends lost 5 bases and 0 bases respectively, with 11 bases between them. From germline, CDR1 is LNHDA and CDR2 SQIVND (reference sequence). The CDR3 has 15 amino acids. Written as DNA, the CDR3 is TGTGCCAGTAGTTACAGGGATTCTAGCAATCAGCCCCAGCATTTT. Amino acids: CASSYRDSSNQPQHF.

The sample holds a few counts of this clonotype. The chain joins TRBV7-2 to TRBJ2-3, with D possibly being TRBD2 (6 bases). This CDR3 is 16 amino acids long. From germline, CDR1 is SGHTA and CDR2 FQGNSA. The V gene lost 8 bases and the J gene lost 3 bases, with 21 bases spanning the gap. CDR3 in amino acids: CASGPRWGELTDTQYF. CDR3 nucleotide sequence: TGTGCCAGCGGCCCCCGGTGGGGGGAGCTGACAGATACGCAGTATTTT. The full variable domain, in which reference TRBV7-2 and TRBJ2-3 provide the parts outside the CDR3, is GAGVSQSPSNKVTEKGKDVELRCDPISGHTALYWYRQSLGQGLEFLIYFQGNSAPDKSGLPSDRFSAERTGGSVSTLTIQRTQQEDSAVYLCASGPRWGELTDTQYFGPGTRLTVL.

This clonotype was counted many times. CDR3 residues: CASSQGQSSLYGYTF. The CDR3 DNA follows: TGTGCCAGCAGCCAGGGGCAGTCGAGTCTCTATGGCTACACCTTC. V usage is TRBV7-2 and J usage is TRBJ1-2; maybe TRBD1 (6 bases). Per germline, CDR1 SGHTA and CDR2 FQGNSA. V shed 5 bases and J shed 4 bases, with 17 bases lying between them. The CDR3 covers 15 residues.

This clonotype was counted many times. The chain uses TRBV7-9 and TRBJ2-7; tentatively, D is TRBD2 (5 bases). Germline CDR1 is SEHNR and CDR2 is FQNEAQ (reference sequence). The CDR3 is made up of 15 amino acids. V lost 7 bases and J 6 bases, leaving 22 bases between the germline ends. As DNA, the CDR3 is TGTGCCAGCACCAGGTCTCCCTCTAGGGCGGGCGAGCAGTACTTC. Amino acid sequence: CASTRSPSRAGEQYF.

This clonotype was observed many times. The chain links TRBV7-2 to TRBJ2-5; no definite D call. The CDR3 is 11 residues long. Germline V gene data show CDR1 as SGHTA and CDR2 as FQGNSA. Trimming took 5 bases from V and 9 from J, leaving 10 bases between them. The chain's CDR3 is CASSADGPQYF. The CDR3 DNA is TGTGCCAGCAGCGCCGATGGACCCCAGTACTTC.

This clonotype has at least ten counts. The chain joins TRBV7-6 to TRBJ2-5, with 8 positions matching TRBD1. The CDR3 has 13 residues. Losses at the gene ends were 3 bases for V and 5 bases for J; bases not matched to a gene: 2. Germline V CDR1 and CDR2: SGHVS, FNYEAQ. The CDR3 region has the DNA TGTGCCAGCAGCTTTGACAGGGGCGAGACCCAGTACTTC. This encodes CASSFDRGETQYF.

This clonotype was recorded at least ten times. This chain uses TRBV6-1 with TRBJ2-3; D not certain. The CDR3 totals 16 residues. Between the trimmed V and J ends, which lost 1 base and 0 bases, there was a span of 11 bases. Germline CDR1 is MNHNS and CDR2 is SASEGT. This CDR3 is CASSEEVASSTDTQYF. CDR3 in DNA: TGTGCCAGCAGTGAAGAAGTCGCCTCTAGCACAGATACGCAGTATTTT.

This clonotype has more than one count but fewer than ten. The chain couples TRBV19 to TRBJ2-1, with TRBD1 as a possible D gene (5 bases). Trimming left V 6 bases short and J 6 bases short, with 15 bases between. The CDR3 consists of 14 residues. Germline CDR1 reads LNHDA; CDR2 reads SQIVND (reference sequence). This CDR3 reads CASRGAREANEQFF. In nucleotides, the CDR3 is TGTGCCAGTAGGGGCGCCAGGGAAGCCAATGAGCAGTTCTTC.

The chain links TRBV29-1 to TRBJ1-1; D call uncertain. This CDR3 contains 11 residues. CDR1 SQVTM and CDR2 ANQGSEA come from the germline V gene. Trimming took 7 bases from V and 6 from J, leaving 12 bases between them. The CDR3 DNA reads as TGCAGCGCTACCTCGAGGCCTGAAGCTTTCTTT. Translating gives CSATSRPEAFF.

This clonotype was seen a handful of times. The chain couples TRBV30 to TRBJ2-6, with a possible D match to TRBD2 (5 bases). Per the germline V gene, CDR1 is GTSNPN and CDR2 is SVGIG (reference sequence). This CDR3 spans 15 amino acids. Trimming removed 1 base from V and 1 base from J, with 8 bases in between. CDR3 in DNA: TGTGCCTGGAGTGACGGGGTGTCTGGGGCCAACGTCCTGACTTTC. It codes for CAWSDGVSGANVLTF.

The chain recombines TRBV6-5 with TRBJ2-7; tentatively, D is TRBD1 or TRBD2 (5 bases each). The CDR3 has 13 residues. The germline CDR1 and CDR2 sequences are MNHEY and SVGAGI. Trimming took off 2 bases at V and 6 bases at J, with 11 bases between the two ends. CDR3 in DNA: TGTGCCAGCAGTTACCCCGGGGCGTCCGAGCAGTACTTC. This codes for CASSYPGASEQYF.

This clonotype was picked up a small number of times. The chain joins TRBV18 to TRBJ2-7, with D tentatively TRBD1 (5 bases). The V end lost 5 bases, the J end lost 6 bases, and 17 bases lay between the germline ends. Germline V gene lookup returns CDR1 KGHSH and CDR2 LQKENI. This CDR3 comprises 14 residues. CDR3 protein: CASSSDTTLIEQYF. The CDR3 nucleotides read TGTGCCAGCTCATCGGACACGACTCTGATCGAGCAGTACTTC. The complete variable domain, with remaining parts taken from reference TRBV18 and TRBJ2-7, reads NAGVMQNPRHLVRRRGQEARLRCSPMKGHSHVYWYRQLPEEGLKFMVYLQKENIIDESGMPKERFSAEFPKEGPSILRIQQVVRGDSAAYFCASSSDTTLIEQYFGPGTRLTVT.

A remark on this clonotype: One junction end disagrees with the germline gene, perhaps due to a read error. The chain has TRBV7-9 and TRBJ1-5, with no clear D. The CDR3 is made up of 14 amino acids. CDR1 is SEHNR, CDR2 FQNEAQ, per germline (reference sequence). DNA for the CDR3: TGTGCCAGCAGCCTCTCGGGTAGCAATCAGCACCAGCATTTT. Translating gives CASSLSGSNQHQHF.

This clonotype was picked up many times. In DNA form, the CDR3 reads TGTGCCAGCAGTCAGCGGACTGCTGGAAACACCATATATTTT. The encoded protein is CASSQRTAGNTIYF. The chain couples TRBV12-3 or TRBV12-4 to TRBJ1-3; D gene uncertain. The CDR3 totals 14 residues. V was trimmed by 5 bases and J by 2 bases, leaving 10 bases between them.

In its sample, this clonotype was seen many times. The chain uses TRBV7-2 and TRBJ2-5; D remains ambiguous. V gave up 8 bases and J gave up 1 base, with 11 bases separating them. The germline V gene has CDR1 SGHTA and CDR2 FQGNSA. The CDR3 has 13 residues. The CDR3, as DNA: TGTGCCAGCCGGTCTTCCTCCCAAGAGACCCAGTACTTC. Its translation: CASRSSSQETQYF.

The chain joins TRBV4-3 to TRBJ1-5; a possible D gene is TRBD1 (5 bases). V was shortened by 0 bases and J by 1 base, with 7 bases between the two germline ends. CDR1 and CDR2 from the germline V gene are LGHNA and YSLEER. This CDR3 contains 15 residues. The CDR3 coding sequence is TGCGCCAGCAGCCAAGAGTCAGGGAGCAATCAGCCCCAGCATTTT. Residues: CASSQESGSNQPQHF.

This clonotype was seen only a few times. The gene calls are TRBV29-1 and TRBJ1-1; unclear D gene. The V end was cut by 3 bases, the J end by 0 bases, with 8 bases between. The CDR3 loop spans 13 amino acids. Germline CDR1 and CDR2: SQVTM and ANQGSEA. DNA of the CDR3: TGCAGCGTTGATAAGGGATTGAACACTGAAGCTTTCTTT. Protein sequence: CSVDKGLNTEAFF.

This clonotype was counted at least ten times. The rearrangement uses TRBV28 and TRBJ2-4; D call uncertain. Trimming removed 1 base from V and 1 base from J, with 5 bases in between. Looked up from germline, CDR1 is MDHEN and CDR2 is SYDVKM. This CDR3 comprises 14 residues. DNA for the CDR3: TGTGCCAGCAGTTTATACGGGGCCAAAAACATTCAGTACTTC. Its protein product is CASSLYGAKNIQYF.

This clonotype has ten or more counts. The V call is TRBV7-8, the J call TRBJ1-1; weak D call: TRBD1 (6 bases). Between the trimmed V and J ends, which lost 5 bases and 0 bases, there was a span of 16 bases. The length of the CDR3 is 16 residues. Per germline, CDR1 SGHVS and CDR2 FQNEAQ. The CDR3 DNA reads TGTGCCAGCAGCCCCTACTTCGGACAGCTGAACACTGAAGCTTTCTTT. This encodes CASSPYFGQLNTEAFF.

This clonotype was observed at least ten times. The CDR3 is CASSLELGSTNTGELFF. The CDR3 DNA reads as TGTGCCAGCAGCTTAGAGCTGGGTAGTACGAACACCGGGGAGCTGTTTTTT. The chain links TRBV7-6 to TRBJ2-2; D is uncertain. CDR1 SGHVS and CDR2 FNYEAQ come from the germline V gene. The CDR3 is 17 residues long. Trimming cost V 1 base and J 0 bases, with 12 bases left between them.